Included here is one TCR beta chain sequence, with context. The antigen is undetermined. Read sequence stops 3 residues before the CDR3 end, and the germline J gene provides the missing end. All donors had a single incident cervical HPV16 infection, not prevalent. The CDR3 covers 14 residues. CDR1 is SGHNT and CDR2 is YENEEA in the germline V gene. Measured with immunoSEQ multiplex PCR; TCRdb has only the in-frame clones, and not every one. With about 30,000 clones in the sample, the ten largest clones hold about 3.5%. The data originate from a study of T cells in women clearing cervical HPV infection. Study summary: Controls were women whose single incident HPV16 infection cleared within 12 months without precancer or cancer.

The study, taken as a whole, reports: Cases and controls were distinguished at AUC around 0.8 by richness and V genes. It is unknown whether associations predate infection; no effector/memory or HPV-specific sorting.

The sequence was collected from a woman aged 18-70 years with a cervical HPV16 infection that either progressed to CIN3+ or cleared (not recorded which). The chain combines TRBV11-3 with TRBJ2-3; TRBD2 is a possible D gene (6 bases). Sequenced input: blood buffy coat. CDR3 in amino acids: CASSLEGGGETQYF. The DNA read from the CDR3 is TGTGCCAGCAGCTTAGAGGGGGGAGGAGAGACG.